This TCR beta chain originates from a study of beta chain features in type 1 diabetes. Regarding the study as a whole: For Type 1 diabetes patients, all four CD4+ subsets carried TCRB CDR3s that were moderately but significantly shorter.

The sequenced template was cDNA made from the entire isolated RNA. The table came from immunoSEQ multiplex PCR; TCRdb's copy has only in-frame clones and leaves some out. Seen here are more than 250,000 clones, just over 20% observed once, and the top ten hold around 0.03%. About this clone: The antigen remains undetermined.

V dropped 5 bases and J dropped 0 bases, with 14 bases sitting between them. Per germline, CDR1 MDHEN and CDR2 SYDVKM. This CDR3 region has 16 residues. This sequence was found in a woman in her thirties or forties with type 1 diabetes. Sequenced input: naive CD4+ T cells from blood. The chain combines TRBV28 with TRBJ1-3; D may be TRBD1 (5 bases). The CDR3 spells CASSRDSSISGNTIYF. The DNA for the CDR3 is TGTGCCAGCAGTCGGGACTCCTCTATCTCTGGAAACACCATATATTTT.